This TCR beta chain was retrieved from a study of shared clonotypes between healthy human individuals. General study points: Sequencing depth was expected to influence donor clonotype sharing. When naive CD4 clonotypes were compared across four donors, roughly 4.9% were shared.

Terminally differentiated effector memory CD45RA+ cells were excluded by CCR7 positive selection of CD45RO-negative cells. Germline-derived CDR1 and CDR2 are SGDLS and YYNGEE. Trimming left V 0 bases short and J 0 bases short, with 13 bases between. This CDR3 is built from 16 residues. Comments on this clone: Its antigen is not identified.

DNA at around 210 ng, about 30,000 T cell genomes, went into sorted-subset replicate PCRs. The table came from immunoSEQ multiplex PCR; TCRdb's copy has only in-frame clones and leaves some out. The data hold more than 2 million clones, with 90% to 95% observed a single time. The chain links TRBV9 to TRBJ2-7; D possibly corresponds to TRBD2 (5 bases). The receptor was isolated from a man between 18 and 35 years old in good health. Some clones in this sample may be carry-over from other donors' samples. Sequencing input: naive CD8+ T cells from PBMCs. CDR3 sequence reads: CASSVGWSGSSYEQYF. In DNA form, the CDR3 reads TGTGCCAGCAGCGTAGGATGGTCGGGGAGCTCCTACGAGCAGTACTTC.